Sequencing of this TCR beta chain was carried out in a study of blood T cell repertoires in COVID-19. Study as a whole: Samples of COVID-19 (acute and convalescent) were obtained from the United States, Italy and Spain. Nucleic acid was either cDNA or gDNA, and it came from T cells, B-cell-depleted T cells, or PBMCs.

This clone was seen more than once but under ten times. J gave up 3 bases and V 6 bases, and 7 bases lay outside the gene matches. The germline CDR1 and CDR2 sequences are SEHNR and FQNEAQ (reference sequence). CDR3 length equals 15 residues. As handled by the study authors: Quantification of nucleated cells was approximated via reference gene primer amplification. Sequencing used immunoSEQ multiplex PCR; TCRdb keeps in-frame clones, though not all of them. Clonal size and the V and J genes are those of that table, whereas D and trimming came from the DNA. The table records under 130,000 clones, roughly four fifths of them present only once.

What was sequenced was peripheral blood. V and J are TRBV7-9 and TRBJ2-2; TRBD2 matches at 7 bases. This sequence originates from a woman over 75 with acute or convalescent COVID-19. CDR3: CASRLGLADTGELFF. In DNA form, the CDR3 reads TGTGCCAGCAGGCTAGGGCTAGCGGACACCGGGGAGCTGTTTTTT.